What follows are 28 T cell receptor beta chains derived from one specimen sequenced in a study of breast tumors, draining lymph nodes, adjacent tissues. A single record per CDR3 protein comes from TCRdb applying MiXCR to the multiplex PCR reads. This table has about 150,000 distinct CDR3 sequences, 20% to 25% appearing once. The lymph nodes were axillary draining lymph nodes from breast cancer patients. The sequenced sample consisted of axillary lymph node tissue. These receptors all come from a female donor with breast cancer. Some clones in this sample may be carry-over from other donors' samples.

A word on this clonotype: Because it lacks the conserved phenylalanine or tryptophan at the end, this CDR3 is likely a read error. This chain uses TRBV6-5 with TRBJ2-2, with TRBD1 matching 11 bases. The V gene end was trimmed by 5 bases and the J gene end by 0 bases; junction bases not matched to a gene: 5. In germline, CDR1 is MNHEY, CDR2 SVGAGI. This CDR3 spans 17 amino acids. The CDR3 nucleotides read TGTGCCAGCAGTCCCCTGGGACAGGGGGCGAACACCGGGGAGCTGTTTTCT. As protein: CASSPLGQGANTGELFS.

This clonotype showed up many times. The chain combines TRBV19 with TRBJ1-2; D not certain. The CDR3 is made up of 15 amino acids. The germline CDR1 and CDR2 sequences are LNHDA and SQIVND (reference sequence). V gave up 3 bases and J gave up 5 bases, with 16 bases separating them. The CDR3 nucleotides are TGTGCCAGTAGTATCTCCCGAGTGGGGTCATATGGCTACACCTTC. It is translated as CASSISRVGSYGYTF.

This CDR3 is CASSLGRERWETQYF. DNA for the CDR3: TGCGCCAGCAGCTTGGGCCGGGAGAGGTGGGAGACCCAGTACTTC. The chain carries TRBV5-1 and TRBJ2-5; possible D gene TRBD2, 6 bases. V was cut by 0 bases and J by 5 bases, with 14 bases left in between. This CDR3 comprises 15 residues. Germline CDR1 SGHRS, CDR2 YFSETQ.

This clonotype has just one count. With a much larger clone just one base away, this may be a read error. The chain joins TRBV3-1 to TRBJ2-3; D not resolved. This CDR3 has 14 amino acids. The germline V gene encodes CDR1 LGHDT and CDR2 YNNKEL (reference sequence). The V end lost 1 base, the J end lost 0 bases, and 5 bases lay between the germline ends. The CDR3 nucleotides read TGTGCCAGCAGCCAAGCCGGGAGCACAGATACGCAGTATTTT. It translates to CASSQAGSTDTQYF.

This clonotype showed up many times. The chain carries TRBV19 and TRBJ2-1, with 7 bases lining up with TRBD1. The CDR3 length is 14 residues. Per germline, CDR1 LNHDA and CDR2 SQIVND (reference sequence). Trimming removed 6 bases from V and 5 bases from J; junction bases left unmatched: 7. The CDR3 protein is CASRNPGQNNEQFF. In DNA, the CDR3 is TGTGCCAGTAGGAATCCGGGACAGAACAATGAGCAGTTCTTC.

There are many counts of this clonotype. The CDR3 DNA reads TGTGCCAGCAGCTTAACACCTAGCGGCCAACTGTATTTT. This sequence encodes CASSLTPSGQLYF. The J gene is TRBJ2-3, the V gene TRBV7-6; 7 nucleotides align to TRBD2. This CDR3 contains 13 residues. Germline CDR1 and CDR2: SGHVS and FNYEAQ. V gave up 2 bases and J gave up 14 bases; unmatched junction bases: 10.

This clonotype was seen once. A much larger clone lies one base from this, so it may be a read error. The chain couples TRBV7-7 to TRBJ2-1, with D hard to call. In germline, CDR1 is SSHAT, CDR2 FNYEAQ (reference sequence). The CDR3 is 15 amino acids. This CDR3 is CASSLASGPYNGQFF. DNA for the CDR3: TGTGCCAGCAGCTTAGCGTCAGGCCCTTACAATGGGCAGTTCTTC.

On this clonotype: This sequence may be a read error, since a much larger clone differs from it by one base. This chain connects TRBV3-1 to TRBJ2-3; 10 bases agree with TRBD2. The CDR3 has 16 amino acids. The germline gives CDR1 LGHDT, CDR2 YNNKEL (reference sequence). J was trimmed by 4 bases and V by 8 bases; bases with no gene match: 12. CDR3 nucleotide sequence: TGTGCCAGCGGCCCGCGTCCTAGCGGGAGAGCAGATACGCAGTATTTT. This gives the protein CASGPRPSGRADTQYF.

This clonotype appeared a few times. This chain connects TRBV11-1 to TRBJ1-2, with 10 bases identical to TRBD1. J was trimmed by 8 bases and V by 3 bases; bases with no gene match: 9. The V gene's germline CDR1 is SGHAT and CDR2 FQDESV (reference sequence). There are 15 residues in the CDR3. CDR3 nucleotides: TGTGCCAGCAGCTTCACCGGGACAGGGGATTACGGCTACACCTTC. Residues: CASSFTGTGDYGYTF.

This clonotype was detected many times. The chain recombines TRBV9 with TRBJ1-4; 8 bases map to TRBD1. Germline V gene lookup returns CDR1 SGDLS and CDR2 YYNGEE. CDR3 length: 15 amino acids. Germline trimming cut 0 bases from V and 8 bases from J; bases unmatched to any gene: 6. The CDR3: CASSVAGTGGEKLFF. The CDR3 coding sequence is TGTGCCAGCAGCGTAGCTGGGACAGGTGGGGAAAAACTGTTTTTT. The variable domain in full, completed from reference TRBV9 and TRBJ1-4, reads DSGVTQTPKHLITATGQRVTLRCSPRSGDLSVYWYQQSLDQGLQFLIQYYNGEERAKGNILERFSAQQFPDLHSELNLSSLELGDSALYFCASSVAGTGGEKLFFGSGTQLSVL.

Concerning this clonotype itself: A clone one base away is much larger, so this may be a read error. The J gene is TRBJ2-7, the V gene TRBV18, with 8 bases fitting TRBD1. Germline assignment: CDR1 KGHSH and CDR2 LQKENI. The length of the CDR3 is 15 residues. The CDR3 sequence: CASSPRQGTTYEQSF. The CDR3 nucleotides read TGTGCCAGCTCACCACGACAGGGGACCACCTACGAGCAGTCCTTC.

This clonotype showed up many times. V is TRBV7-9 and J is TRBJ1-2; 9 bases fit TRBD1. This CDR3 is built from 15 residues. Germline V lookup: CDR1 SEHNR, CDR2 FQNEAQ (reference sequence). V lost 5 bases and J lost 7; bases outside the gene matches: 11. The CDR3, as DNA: TGTGCCAGCAGCCCACGATCACAGGGGGCAGCTGGCTACACCTTC. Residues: CASSPRSQGAAGYTF.

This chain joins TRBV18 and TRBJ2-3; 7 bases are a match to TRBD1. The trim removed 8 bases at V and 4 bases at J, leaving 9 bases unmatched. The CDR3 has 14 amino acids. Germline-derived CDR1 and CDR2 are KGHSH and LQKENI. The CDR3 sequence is CASEGQTKADTQYF. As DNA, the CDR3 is TGTGCCAGCGAGGGACAGACAAAAGCAGATACGCAGTATTTT.

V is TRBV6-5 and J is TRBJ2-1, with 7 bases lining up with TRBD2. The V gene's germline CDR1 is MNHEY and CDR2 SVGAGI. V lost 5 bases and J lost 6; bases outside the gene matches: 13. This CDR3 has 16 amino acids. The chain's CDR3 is CASSRGVGGMLNEQFF. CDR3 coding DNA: TGTGCCAGCAGTAGAGGGGTGGGGGGGATGCTCAATGAGCAGTTCTTC.

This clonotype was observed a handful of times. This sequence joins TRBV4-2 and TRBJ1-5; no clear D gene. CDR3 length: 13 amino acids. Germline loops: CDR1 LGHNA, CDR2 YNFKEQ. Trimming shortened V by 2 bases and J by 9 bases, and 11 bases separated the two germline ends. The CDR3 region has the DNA TGTGCCAGCAGCCAAACTCTGGGTCGGCCCCAGCATTTT. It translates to CASSQTLGRPQHF.

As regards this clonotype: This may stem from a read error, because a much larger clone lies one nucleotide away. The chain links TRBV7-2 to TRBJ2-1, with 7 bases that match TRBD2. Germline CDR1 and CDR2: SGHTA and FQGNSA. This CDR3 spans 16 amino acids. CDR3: CASSLEAGLSYNEPFF. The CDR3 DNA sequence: TGTGCCAGCAGCTTAGAAGCGGGACTCTCCTACAATGAGCCGTTCTTC.

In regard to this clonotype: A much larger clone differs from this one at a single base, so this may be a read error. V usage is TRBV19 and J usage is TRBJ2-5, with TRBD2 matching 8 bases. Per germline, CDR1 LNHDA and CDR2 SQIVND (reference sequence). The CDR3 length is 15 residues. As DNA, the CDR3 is TGTGCCTGTAGTATTCCGGGACTAGGAGGAGAGACCCAGTACTTC. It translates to CACSIPGLGGETQYF.

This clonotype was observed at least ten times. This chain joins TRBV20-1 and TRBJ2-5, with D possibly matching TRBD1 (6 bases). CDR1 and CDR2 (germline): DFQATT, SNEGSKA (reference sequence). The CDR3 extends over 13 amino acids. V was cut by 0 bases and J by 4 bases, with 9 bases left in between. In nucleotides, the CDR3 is TGCAGTGCTAGAGACAGGGGTTTAGAGACCCAGTACTTC. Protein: CSARDRGLETQYF.

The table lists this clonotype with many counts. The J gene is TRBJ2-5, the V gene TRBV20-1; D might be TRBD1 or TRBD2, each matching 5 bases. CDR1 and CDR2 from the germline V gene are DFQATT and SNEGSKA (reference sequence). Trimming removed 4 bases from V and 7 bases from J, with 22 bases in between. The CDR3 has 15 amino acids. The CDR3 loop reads CSAKYPGTDSGTQYF. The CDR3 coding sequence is TGCAGTGCTAAATACCCCGGGACGGACTCTGGGACCCAGTACTTC.

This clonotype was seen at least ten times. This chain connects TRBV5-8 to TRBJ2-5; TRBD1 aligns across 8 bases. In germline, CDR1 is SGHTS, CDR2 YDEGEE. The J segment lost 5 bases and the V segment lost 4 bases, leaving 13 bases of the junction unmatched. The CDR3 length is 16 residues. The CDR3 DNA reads TGTGCCAGCAGCACCGAAGGACAGGGAGGAACGGAGACCCAGTACTTC. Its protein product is CASSTEGQGGTETQYF.

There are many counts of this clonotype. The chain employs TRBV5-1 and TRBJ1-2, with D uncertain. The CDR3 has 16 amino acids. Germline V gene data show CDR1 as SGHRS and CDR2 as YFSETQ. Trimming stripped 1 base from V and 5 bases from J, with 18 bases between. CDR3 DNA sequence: TGCGCCAGCAGCTTGAGTCAGCCACGAGACTATTATGGCTACACCTTC. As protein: CASSLSQPRDYYGYTF.

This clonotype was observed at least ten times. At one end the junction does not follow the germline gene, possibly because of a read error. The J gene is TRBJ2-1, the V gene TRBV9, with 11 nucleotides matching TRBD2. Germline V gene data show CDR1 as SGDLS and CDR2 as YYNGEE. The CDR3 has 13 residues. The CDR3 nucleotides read TGTGCCAGCAGCCCCCACCTGACTAGCGGGATTATCTTC. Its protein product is CASSPHLTSGIIF. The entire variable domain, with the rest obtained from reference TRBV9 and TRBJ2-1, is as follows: DSGVTQTPKHLITATGQRVTLRCSPRSGDLSVYWYQQSLDQGLQFLIQYYNGEERAKGNILERFSAQQFPDLHSELNLSSLELGDSALYFCASSPHLTSGIIFGPGTRLTVL.

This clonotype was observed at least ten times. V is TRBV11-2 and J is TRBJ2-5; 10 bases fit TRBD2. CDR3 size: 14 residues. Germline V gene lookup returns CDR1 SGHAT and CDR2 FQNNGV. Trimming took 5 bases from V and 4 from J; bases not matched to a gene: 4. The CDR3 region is CASSPRTSGETQYF. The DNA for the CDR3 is TGTGCCAGCAGCCCGAGGACTAGCGGAGAGACCCAGTACTTC. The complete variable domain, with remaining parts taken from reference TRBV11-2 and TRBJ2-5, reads EAGVAQSPRYKIIEKRQSVAFWCNPISGHATLYWYQQILGQGPKLLIQFQNNGVVDDSQLPKDRFSAERLKGVDSTLKIQPAKLEDSAVYLCASSPRTSGETQYFGPGTRLLVL.

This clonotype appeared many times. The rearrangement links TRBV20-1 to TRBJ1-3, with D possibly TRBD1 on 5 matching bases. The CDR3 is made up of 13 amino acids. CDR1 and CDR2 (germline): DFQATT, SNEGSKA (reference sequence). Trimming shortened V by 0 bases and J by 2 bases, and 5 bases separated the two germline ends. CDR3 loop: CSAREGPGNTIYF. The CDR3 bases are TGCAGTGCTAGAGAGGGACCTGGAAACACCATATATTTT.

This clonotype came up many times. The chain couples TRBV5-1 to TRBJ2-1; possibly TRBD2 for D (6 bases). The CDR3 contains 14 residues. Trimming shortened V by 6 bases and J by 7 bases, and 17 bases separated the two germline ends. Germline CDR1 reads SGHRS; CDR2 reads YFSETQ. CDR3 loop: CASTYLDGRNEQFF. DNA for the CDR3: TGCGCCAGCACTTATCTGGACGGGAGAAATGAGCAGTTCTTC.

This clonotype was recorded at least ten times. In DNA form, the CDR3 reads TGTGCCACCAGTGATGAAGTAAATCAGCCCCAGCATTTT. Translation: CATSDEVNQPQHF. The chain combines TRBV24-1 with TRBJ1-5, with unresolved D. V dropped 3 bases and J dropped 4 bases, with 6 bases sitting between them. The CDR3 extends over 13 amino acids. Germline values: CDR1 KGHDR, CDR2 SFDVKD.

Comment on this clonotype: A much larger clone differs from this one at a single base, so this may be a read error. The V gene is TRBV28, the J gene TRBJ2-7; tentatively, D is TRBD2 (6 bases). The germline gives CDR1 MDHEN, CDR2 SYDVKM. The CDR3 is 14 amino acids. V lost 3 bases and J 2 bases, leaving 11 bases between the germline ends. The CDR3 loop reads CASSFGGPPYEQYF. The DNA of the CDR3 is TGTGCCAGCAGTTTCGGGGGTCCCCCCTACGAGCAGTACTTC.

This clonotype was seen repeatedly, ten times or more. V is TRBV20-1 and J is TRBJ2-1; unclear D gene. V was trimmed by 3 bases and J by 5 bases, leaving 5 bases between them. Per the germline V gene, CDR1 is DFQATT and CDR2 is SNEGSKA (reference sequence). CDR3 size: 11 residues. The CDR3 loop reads CSARRDNEQFF. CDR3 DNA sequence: TGCAGTGCTAGGCGCGACAATGAGCAGTTCTTC.